The source of this T cell receptor beta chain is a study of CD8+ T cells in alopecia areata. Reverse transcribed after extraction, RNA yielded cDNA as the sequencing template. The assay was immunoSEQ multiplex PCR, and TCRdb's table has in-frame clones only and misses some. The sample holds over 90,000 clones, 55% seen once. Input material: CD4+ T cells sorted from blood. The receptor was isolated from a human donor in good health.

The CDR3 loop reads CASSTGLAGWADTQYF. CDR3 bases: TGTGCCAGCAGCACGGGACTAGCGGGGTGGGCAGATACGCAGTATTTT. The chain couples TRBV27 to TRBJ2-3, with 13 bases lining up with TRBD2. The V and J ends lost 6 bases and 4 bases, in that order; junction bases with no gene match: 7. Germline values: CDR1 MNHEY, CDR2 SMNVEV (reference sequence). The CDR3 sequence is 16 residues long.